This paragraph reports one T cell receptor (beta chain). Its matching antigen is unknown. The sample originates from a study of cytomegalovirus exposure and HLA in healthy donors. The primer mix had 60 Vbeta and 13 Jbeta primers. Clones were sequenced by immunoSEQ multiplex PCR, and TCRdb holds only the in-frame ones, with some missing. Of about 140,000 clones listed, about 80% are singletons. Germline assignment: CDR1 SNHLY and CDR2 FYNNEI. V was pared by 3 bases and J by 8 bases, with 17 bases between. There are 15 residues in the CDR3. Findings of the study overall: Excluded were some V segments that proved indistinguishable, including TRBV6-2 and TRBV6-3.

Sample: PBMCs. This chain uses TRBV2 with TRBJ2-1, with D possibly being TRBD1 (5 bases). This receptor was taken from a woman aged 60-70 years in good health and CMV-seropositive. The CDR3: CASSDRGPPDYEQFF. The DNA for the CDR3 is TGTGCCAGCAGTGATAGGGGCCCCCCCGACTATGAGCAGTTCTTC.